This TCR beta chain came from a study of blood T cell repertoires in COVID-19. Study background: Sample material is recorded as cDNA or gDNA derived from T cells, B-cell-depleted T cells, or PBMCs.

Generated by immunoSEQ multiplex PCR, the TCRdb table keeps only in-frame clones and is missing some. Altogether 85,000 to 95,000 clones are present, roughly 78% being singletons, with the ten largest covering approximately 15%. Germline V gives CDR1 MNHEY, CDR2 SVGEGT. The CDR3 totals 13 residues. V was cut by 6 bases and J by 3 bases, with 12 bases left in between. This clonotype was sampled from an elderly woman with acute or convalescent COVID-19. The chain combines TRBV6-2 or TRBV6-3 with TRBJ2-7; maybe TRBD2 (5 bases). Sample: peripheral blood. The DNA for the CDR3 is TGTGCCAGCAGCTCGGTGGGAGACTACGAGCAGTACTTC. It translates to CASSSVGDYEQYF.